Each of the 27 T cell receptor beta chains below was sequenced from the same sample in a study of T cell clonotyping in hematopoietic cell transplantation (dated by TCRdb to about 2021). Receptor libraries were prepared by the immunoSEQ multiplex PCR assay. In TCRdb, the immuneACCESS table is reduced to in-frame sequences with V and J assigned. These tables do not hold every clone; where another copy was compared, an unresolved V gene accounts for under half, and the others remain unexplained. This sample is represented by 45,000 to 60,000 clones; around 84% of them were singletons. Of the sample, 5.9% is held by the ten largest clones. The sample's time point label, in plain terms: recipient sample about 28 days before transplant, after cytoreduction. The input for sequencing was peripheral blood mononuclear cells, taken before stem cell transplant. The receptors shown here come from a man in his 60s with biphenotypic leukemia. Some clones in this sample may be carry-over from other donors' samples.

V and J are TRBV6-7 and TRBJ2-6; no reliable D call. Being an ORF, TRBV6-7 has a function that is uncertain. V lost 3 bases, J lost 3 bases, and 6 bases lay in between. CDR3 size: 14 residues. The CDR3 bases are TGTGCCAGCAGTTATGGGCATGGGGCCAACGTCCTGACTTTC. Protein product: CASSYGHGANVLTF.

This rearrangement joins TRBV19 to TRBJ2-5; either TRBD1 or TRBD2 may fit D (5 bases each). The CDR3 loop spans 12 amino acids. Germline V gene sequence: CDR1 LNHDA, CDR2 SQIVND (reference sequence). Trimming cost V 6 bases and J 1 base, with 6 bases left between them. The CDR3 bases are TGTGCCAGTAGGAGGGGCCAAGAGACCCAGTACTTC. Amino acid sequence: CASRRGQETQYF.

The chain links TRBV7-2 to TRBJ2-7; 9 bases match TRBD1. The germline CDR1 and CDR2 sequences are SGHTA and FQGNSA. After removal of 5 bases from V and 7 bases from J, the junction contained 6 bases not matched to a gene. The CDR3 sequence is 13 residues long. The CDR3 nucleotides are TGTGCCAGCAGCGGGGACAGGGTGCGAGAGCAGTACTTC. Translation: CASSGDRVREQYF.

V gene TRBV4-2 combines with J gene TRBJ1-2, with no clear D. The germline V gene encodes CDR1 LGHNA and CDR2 YNFKEQ. V lost 4 bases and J lost 2, with 11 bases in between. The length of the CDR3 is 14 residues. CDR3 loop: CASSPEAQNYGYTF. The CDR3 bases are TGTGCCAGCAGCCCGGAGGCCCAGAACTATGGCTACACCTTC.

The V gene is TRBV7-2, the J gene TRBJ2-7, with 12 positions matching TRBD1. Germline trimming cut 4 bases from V and 7 bases from J; bases unmatched to any gene: 11. Germline V gives CDR1 SGHTA, CDR2 FQGNSA. The CDR3 totals 16 residues. The CDR3 DNA reads as TGTGCCAGCAGCTCCCCGTGGGGACAGGGGGCCACGGAGCAGTACTTC. This encodes CASSSPWGQGATEQYF.

The chain is built from TRBV27 and TRBJ2-7; either TRBD1 or TRBD2 may supply D (5 bases each). This CDR3 contains 17 residues. Germline V CDR1 and CDR2: MNHEY, SMNVEV (reference sequence). Between the trimmed V and J ends, which lost 1 base and 3 bases, there was a span of 19 bases. CDR3 coding DNA: TGTGCCAGCAGTTTATATGGGGGTACAACCTACGGCTACGAGCAGTACTTC. Translating gives CASSLYGGTTYGYEQYF.

The chain carries TRBV29-1 and TRBJ2-5; D is undetermined. V shed 5 bases and J shed 5 bases, with 12 bases lying between them. Germline V gene data show CDR1 as SQVTM and CDR2 as ANQGSEA. There are 12 residues in the CDR3. The chain's CDR3 is CSVSASTETQYF. The CDR3 DNA follows: TGCAGCGTTTCGGCGTCTACTGAGACCCAGTACTTC.

The chain has TRBV4-1 and TRBJ2-1, with TRBD2 matching 9 bases. V gave up 1 base and J gave up 5 bases; unmatched junction bases: 3. Looked up from germline, CDR1 is MGHRA and CDR2 is YSYEKL. This CDR3 comprises 15 residues. The CDR3, as DNA: TGCGCCAGCAGCCAAGGCCTAGCGGGAAACAATGAGCAGTTCTTC. It codes for CASSQGLAGNNEQFF.

The chain recombines TRBV28 with TRBJ2-5; D is uncertain. The length of the CDR3 is 11 residues. The V end lost 1 base, the J end lost 5 bases, and 2 bases lay between the germline ends. Germline CDR1 reads MDHEN; CDR2 reads SYDVKM. The CDR3 sequence: CASSLSETQYF. The CDR3, as DNA: TGTGCCAGCAGTTTATCGGAGACCCAGTACTTC.

The chain carries TRBV19 and TRBJ1-2, with 7 bases lining up with TRBD1. The CDR3 has 14 residues. Trimming cost V 1 base and J 6 bases; bases outside gene matches: 5. In germline, CDR1 is LNHDA, CDR2 SQIVND (reference sequence). The CDR3 spells CASSIGRGFDGYTF. The CDR3 DNA reads as TGTGCCAGTAGTATAGGCAGGGGGTTCGATGGCTACACCTTC.

V gene TRBV19 combines with J gene TRBJ1-4; a possible D gene is TRBD1 (5 bases). V was shortened by 8 bases and J by 5 bases, with 15 bases between the two germline ends. CDR1 and CDR2 from the germline V gene are LNHDA and SQIVND (reference sequence). The CDR3 is made up of 14 amino acids. The DNA of the CDR3 is TGTGCCAGTGGAACCGGGACGCGGAATGAAAAACTGTTTTTT. Encoded protein: CASGTGTRNEKLFF.

V is TRBV5-5 and J is TRBJ1-2, with a possible D match to TRBD1 (6 bases). Germline V gene sequence: CDR1 SGHKS, CDR2 YYEKEE (reference sequence). V was clipped by 3 bases and J by 4 bases, with 13 bases between them. The CDR3 is 14 residues long. Here the CDR3 reads CASSWGQGAYGYTF. The CDR3 DNA is TGTGCCAGCAGCTGGGGACAAGGGGCCTATGGCTACACCTTC.

The chain couples TRBV19 to TRBJ1-2; 8 bases are a match to TRBD1. Germline V gene lookup returns CDR1 LNHDA and CDR2 SQIVND (reference sequence). The CDR3 spans 16 residues. The J segment lost 4 bases and the V segment lost 3 bases, leaving 10 bases of the junction unmatched. The CDR3 protein is CASSIRRTGNAYGYTF. As DNA, the CDR3 is TGTGCCAGTAGTATTAGGAGGACAGGGAATGCCTATGGCTACACCTTC.

The V call is TRBV5-1, the J call TRBJ1-2, with D perhaps matching TRBD1 (5 bases). The V gene lost 4 bases and the J gene lost 4 bases, with 14 bases spanning the gap. The CDR3 is 14 residues long. CDR1 and CDR2 from the germline V gene are SGHRS and YFSETQ. The CDR3 loop reads CASSPFRQGYGYTF. CDR3 in DNA: TGCGCCAGCAGCCCATTCCGGCAGGGCTATGGCTACACCTTC.

As to this clone: One end of the junction fails to match germline, which may point to a read error. CDR3: CASSERLAGTHF. The CDR3 region has the DNA TGTGCCAGCAGTGAACGGTTAGCGGGGACGCATTTT. V usage is TRBV2 and J usage is TRBJ2-3; 8 bases match TRBD2. This CDR3 has 12 amino acids. Germline values: CDR1 SNHLY, CDR2 FYNNEI.

In DNA, the CDR3 is TGTGCCAGCAGAAGGAGGGGGACCAATCAGCCCCAGCATTTT. Encoded protein: CASRRRGTNQPQHF. The rearrangement uses TRBV19 and TRBJ1-5, with a weak D call TRBD1 (6 bases). The V end lost 9 bases, the J end lost 3 bases, and 15 bases lay between the germline ends. The CDR3 sequence is 14 residues long. Per the germline V gene, CDR1 is LNHDA and CDR2 is SQIVND (reference sequence).

The chain joins TRBV28 to TRBJ1-2; 8 bases align to TRBD1. The CDR3 runs to 15 residues. The ends lost 10 bases at V and 0 bases at J; junction bases unmatched: 10. Germline lookup yields CDR1 MDHEN and CDR2 SYDVKM. This CDR3 reads CATSPGGLTNYGYTF. The CDR3 DNA reads TGTGCCACGTCCCCAGGGGGCTTGACTAACTATGGCTACACCTTC.

V and J are TRBV19 and TRBJ1-2; no definite D call. The CDR3 length is 8 residues. Trimming shortened V by 8 bases and J by 5 bases, and 0 bases separated the two germline ends. Germline lookup yields CDR1 LNHDA and CDR2 SQIVND (reference sequence). CDR3 in DNA: TGTGCCAGTTATGGCTACACCTTC. As protein: CASYGYTF. The variable domain in full, with the rest retrieved from reference TRBV19 and TRBJ1-2, is DGGITQSPKYLFRKEGQNVTLSCEQNLNHDAMYWYRQDPGQGLRLIYYSQIVNDFQKGDIAEGYSVSREKKESFPLTVTSAQKNPTAFYLCASYGYTFGSGTRLTVV.

The V and J genes are TRBV2 and TRBJ2-5, with unresolved D. CDR3 length: 14 amino acids. V was pared by 10 bases and J by 2 bases, with 17 bases between. The germline gives CDR1 SNHLY, CDR2 FYNNEI. The DNA for the CDR3 is TGTGCCACCAACGGGCAGGCTAGACAAGAGACCCAGTACTTC. It translates to CATNGQARQETQYF.

There are a few counts of this clone. The CDR3 DNA reads as TGTGCCAGCAACATGATCGGGTTAAGCAATCAGCCCCAGCATTTT. It encodes CASNMIGLSNQPQHF. The rearrangement joins TRBV28 to TRBJ1-5; D uncertain. The CDR3 covers 15 residues. Trimming removed 7 bases at V and 1 base at J, with 14 bases between. Germline CDR1 reads MDHEN; CDR2 reads SYDVKM.

The chain carries TRBV30 and TRBJ2-1, with D tentatively TRBD2 (6 bases). CDR1 and CDR2 (germline): GTSNPN, SVGIG (reference sequence). This CDR3 has 14 amino acids. V lost 1 base to trimming and J lost 0 bases, with 7 bases between them. CDR3 DNA sequence: TGTGCCTGGAGTGGGGGGGACTCCTACAATGAGCAGTTCTTC. As protein: CAWSGGDSYNEQFF.

J is TRBJ2-7 and V is TRBV4-1, with 9 bases aligning to TRBD2. With 0 bases clipped from V and 6 bases from J, the junction kept 3 bases outside the gene matches. Germline V CDR1 and CDR2: MGHRA, YSYEKL. The CDR3 contains 14 residues. CDR3 in DNA: TGCGCCAGCAGCCAAGAGGGGACTAGCAGCGAGCAGTACTTC. This translates into CASSQEGTSSEQYF.

J is TRBJ1-5 and V is TRBV9; D remains unclear. This CDR3 has 12 residues. Deletions cut 0 bases from V and 4 bases from J, with 2 bases between. Germline V gene lookup returns CDR1 SGDLS and CDR2 YYNGEE. In DNA form, the CDR3 reads TGTGCCAGCAGCGTAGGTAATCAGCCCCAGCATTTT. Translation gives CASSVGNQPQHF. The full variable domain, its missing parts supplied by reference TRBV9 and TRBJ1-5, is DSGVTQTPKHLITATGQRVTLRCSPRSGDLSVYWYQQSLDQGLQFLIQYYNGEERAKGNILERFSAQQFPDLHSELNLSSLELGDSALYFCASSVGNQPQHFGDGTRLSIL.

The rearrangement uses TRBV6-5 and TRBJ2-7; 13 bases line up with TRBD2. V was pared by 10 bases and J by 11 bases, with 5 bases of the junction left unmatched. From germline, CDR1 is MNHEY and CDR2 SVGAGI. This CDR3 contains 11 residues. The CDR3 bases are TGTGCCACACGTACTAGCGGGAGGGAGTACTTC. It specifies CATRTSGREYF.

The chain couples TRBV27 to TRBJ1-2; a weak D match, TRBD1 (6 bases). The germline gives CDR1 MNHEY, CDR2 SMNVEV (reference sequence). V was trimmed by 4 bases and J by 6 bases, leaving 12 bases between them. This CDR3 comprises 13 residues. CDR3 nucleotides: TGTGCCAGCAGTTCGTACAGGGACGATGGCTACACCTTC. Translating it yields CASSSYRDDGYTF.

The V and J genes are TRBV28 and TRBJ2-5; D uncertain. The CDR3 has 12 residues. V lost 4 bases, J lost 5 bases, and 8 bases lay in between. Germline V gene sequence: CDR1 MDHEN, CDR2 SYDVKM. The CDR3 DNA reads TGTGCCAGCAGTTACCCCCCGGAGACCCAGTACTTC. Its translation is CASSYPPETQYF. Combining the CDR3 with reference TRBV28 and TRBJ2-5 gives the whole variable domain DVKVTQSSRYLVKRTGEKVFLECVQDMDHENMFWYRQDPGLGLRLIYFSYDVKMKEKGDIPEGYSVSREKKERFSLILESASTNQTSMYLCASSYPPETQYFGPGTRLLVL.

This chain joins TRBV18 and TRBJ1-2; D is unresolved. CDR3 length equals 12 residues. V was shortened by 5 bases and J by 6 bases, with 10 bases between the two germline ends. Germline V CDR1 and CDR2: KGHSH, LQKENI. CDR3 sequence: CASSNGEDGYTF. CDR3 bases: TGTGCCAGCTCAAACGGGGAAGATGGCTACACCTTC.